The 13 T cell receptor beta chains listed next were all sequenced from one sample in a study of blood T cell repertoires in COVID-19. Here immunoSEQ multiplex PCR was the method, and the copy in TCRdb shows in-frame clones only, minus some. The sample lists about 270,000 clones; about 89% were seen once. Sequenced input: PBMCs or T cells enriched from blood (not recorded which). Receptors were obtained from a woman between 18 and 29 years old who had recovered from COVID-19.

The chain carries TRBV21-1 and TRBJ1-1. TRBV21-1 is shown as a pseudogene. This CDR3 is 17 amino acids long. The CDR3 is CASSHMAREGCNTEAFF. The CDR3 DNA is TGTGCCAGCAGCCATATGGCCCGGGAGGGGTGTAACACTGAAGCTTTCTTT.

V usage is TRBV30 and J usage is TRBJ1-2, with a tentative D call TRBD1 (5 bases). Between the trimmed V and J ends, which lost 8 bases and 6 bases, there was a span of 13 bases. Germline V gives CDR1 GTSNPN, CDR2 SVGIG (reference sequence). The CDR3 is made up of 11 amino acids. The CDR3 is CALRGGDGYTF. In nucleotides, the CDR3 is TGTGCCCTCCGGGGGGGAGATGGCTACACCTTC.

The chain has TRBV11-1 and TRBJ2-1, with D possibly matching TRBD2 (6 bases). The CDR3 loop spans 13 amino acids. The V gene's germline CDR1 is SGHAT and CDR2 FQDESV (reference sequence). Trimming removed 6 bases from V and 9 bases from J, with 15 bases in between. The CDR3 reads CASRLGGGVEQFF. The CDR3 DNA follows: TGTGCCAGCAGACTCGGGGGTGGGGTTGAGCAGTTCTTC.

The chain links TRBV6-1 to TRBJ2-7; 7 bases agree with TRBD1. The CDR3 runs to 18 residues. In germline, CDR1 is MNHNS, CDR2 SASEGT. J lost 0 bases, V lost 4 bases, and 15 bases had no gene match. CDR3 nucleotides: TGTGCCAGCAGTGGCCGGGACAGACCTTCCCTGAGCTCCTACGAGCAGTACTTC. Translated: CASSGRDRPSLSSYEQYF.

This clone is a singleton in its sample. The chain is built from TRBV27 and TRBJ1-5; 8 nucleotides line up with TRBD1. The CDR3 loop spans 14 amino acids. The germline V gene has CDR1 MNHEY and CDR2 SMNVEV (reference sequence). J was trimmed by 2 bases and V by 10 bases; bases with no gene match: 7. This CDR3 is CAITTGAGNQPQHF. The CDR3 DNA follows: TGTGCCATCACGACAGGGGCCGGCAATCAGCCCCAGCATTTT.

The chain links TRBV3-1 (or the pseudogene TRBV3-2) to TRBJ2-7; 10 bases agree with TRBD2. V shed 0 bases, J shed 3 bases, and the junction held 8 bases outside the gene matches. Per germline, CDR1 LGHDT and CDR2 YNNKEL (reference sequence). This CDR3 is 17 amino acids long. CDR3 nucleotide sequence: TGTGCCAGCAGCCAAGAGGCTAGCGGGGGTCCCGGCTACGAGCAGTACTTC. This encodes CASSQEASGGPGYEQYF.

V gene TRBV28 combines with J gene TRBJ2-7; D might be TRBD1 (5 bases). The V and J ends lost 8 bases and 4 bases respectively, with 9 bases between them. Germline CDR1 and CDR2: MDHEN and SYDVKM. CDR3 length: 11 residues. The CDR3: CASGAAYEQYF. In DNA, the CDR3 is TGTGCCAGCGGGGCGGCTTACGAGCAGTACTTC.

The chain employs TRBV5-6 and TRBJ1-6; 7 positions match TRBD1. In germline, CDR1 is SGHDT, CDR2 YYEEEE. V shed 0 bases and J 14 bases; nucleotides not matched to a gene: 11. The CDR3 consists of 15 residues. The CDR3 here is CASSLVGQARGALHF. CDR3 in DNA: TGTGCCAGCAGCTTGGTCGGACAGGCGAGGGGAGCCCTCCACTTT.

This clone showed up just once. Within the sample, other DNA sequences also encode this same CDR3. The CDR3 DNA reads TGTGCCAGCAGCCAAGGTCTAGCGGGGGGGCCAGAAGAGACCCAGTACTTC. Protein product: CASSQGLAGGPEETQYF. This rearrangement joins TRBV3-1 (or the pseudogene TRBV3-2) to TRBJ2-5; the match to TRBD2 covers 12 bases. Looked up from germline, CDR1 is LGHDT and CDR2 is YNNKEL (reference sequence). V shed 1 base and J 3 bases; nucleotides not matched to a gene: 6. The CDR3 is 17 amino acids.

The V gene is TRBV6-4, the J gene TRBJ2-2; tentatively, D is TRBD1 (6 bases). This CDR3 contains 16 residues. The V gene lost 0 bases and the J gene lost 3 bases, with 11 bases spanning the gap. Germline V gene lookup returns CDR1 MRHNA and CDR2 SNTAGT. The CDR3 coding sequence is TGTGCCAGCAGTGACTCTGGCCAGGGGTACACCGGGGAGCTGTTTTTT. Protein sequence: CASSDSGQGYTGELFF.

This clone appeared once. This sequence joins TRBV27 and TRBJ1-1; TRBD1 is a possible D gene (6 bases). V lost 5 bases to trimming and J lost 5 bases, with 15 bases between them. The CDR3 is 14 residues long. The germline V gene has CDR1 MNHEY and CDR2 SMNVEV (reference sequence). The chain's CDR3 is CASSQYRVGTEAFF. Written as DNA, the CDR3 is TGTGCCAGCAGTCAATACAGGGTAGGTACTGAAGCTTTCTTT.

A single count supports this clone. The chain recombines TRBV12-3 or TRBV12-4 with TRBJ2-7, with D maybe TRBD1 (8 bases). The CDR3 length is 12 residues. V lost 10 bases and J 7 bases, leaving 17 bases between the germline ends. This chain's CDR3 is CATGQGGREQYF. The DNA of the CDR3 is TGTGCCACCGGACAGGGAGGGAGGGAGCAGTACTTC.

The chain carries TRBV7-9 and TRBJ2-7; 10 nucleotides align to TRBD1. The CDR3 totals 18 residues. V lost 4 bases, J lost 4 bases, and 16 bases stayed unmatched. Germline CDR1 is SEHNR and CDR2 is FQNEAQ (reference sequence). The CDR3 loop reads CASSSGTGDRSLWYEQYF. The DNA for the CDR3 is TGTGCCAGCAGCTCTGGGACAGGGGACCGATCGCTATGGTACGAGCAGTACTTC.